The clone carrying this T cell receptor beta chain was observed at least ten times. Its cognate antigen is unknown. The germline gives CDR1 LNHDA, CDR2 SQIVND (reference sequence). V trimming: 3 bases; J trimming: 6 bases; junction bases outside the gene matches: 6. This CDR3 region has 15 residues. The record originates from a study of CD8+CD57+ T cells in acquired aplastic anemia. Study-level results: Patients had twenty-nine CD8+ CDR3 sequences in common with controls (the shared set).

CD8+CD57+ cell expansion had been shown by flow cytometry in patients chosen for sequencing. Genomic DNA, the template, was used for profiling of the TCR beta VDJ and CDR3. Each CDR3 protein is one row after TCRdb ran MiXCR on the reads. The sample lists some 160,000 distinct CDR3 sequences; approximately 51% were seen once. This TCR came from a human donor with aplastic anemia. Source material: sorted CD4+, CD8+, or CD8+CD57+ T cells (not recorded which) from PBMCs. The J gene is TRBJ1-5, the V gene TRBV19; TRBD1 matches at 9 bases. CDR3 region: CASSIGTGGGQPQHF. In nucleotides, the CDR3 is TGTGCCAGTAGTATCGGTACAGGGGGCGGTCAGCCCCAGCATTTT.